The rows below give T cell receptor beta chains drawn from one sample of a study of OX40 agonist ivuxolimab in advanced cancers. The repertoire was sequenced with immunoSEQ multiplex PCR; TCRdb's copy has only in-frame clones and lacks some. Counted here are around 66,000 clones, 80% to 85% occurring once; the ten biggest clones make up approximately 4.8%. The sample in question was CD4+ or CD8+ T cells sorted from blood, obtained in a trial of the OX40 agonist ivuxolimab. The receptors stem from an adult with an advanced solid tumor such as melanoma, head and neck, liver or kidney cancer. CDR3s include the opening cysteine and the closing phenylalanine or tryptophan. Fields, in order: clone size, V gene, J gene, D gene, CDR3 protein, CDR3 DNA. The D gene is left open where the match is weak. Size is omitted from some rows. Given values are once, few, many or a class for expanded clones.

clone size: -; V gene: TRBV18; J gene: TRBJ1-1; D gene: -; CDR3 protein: CASSPQGSMNTEAFF; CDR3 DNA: TGTGCCAGCTCACCACAAGGTAGTATGAACACTGAAGCTTTCTTT
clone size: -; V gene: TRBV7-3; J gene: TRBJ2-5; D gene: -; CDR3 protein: CASSPSRGAGETQYF; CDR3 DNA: TGTGCCAGCAGCCCCTCGAGGGGGGCCGGGGAGACCCAGTACTTC
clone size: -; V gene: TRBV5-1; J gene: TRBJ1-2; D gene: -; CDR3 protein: CASSPGNYGYTF; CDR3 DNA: TGCGCCAGCAGCCCGGGGAACTATGGCTACACCTTC
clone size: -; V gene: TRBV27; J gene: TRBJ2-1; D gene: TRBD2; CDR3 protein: CASIGTSGGDYNEQFF; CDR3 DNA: TGTGCCAGCATTGGGACTAGCGGGGGTGACTACAATGAGCAGTTCTTC
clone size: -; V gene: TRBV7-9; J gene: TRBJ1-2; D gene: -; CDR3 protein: CASSLGAGIIGYTF; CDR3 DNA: TGTGCCAGCAGCTTAGGCGCAGGGATTATAGGCTACACCTTC
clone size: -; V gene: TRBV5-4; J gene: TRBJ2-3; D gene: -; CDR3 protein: CASRLFGAPGADTQYF; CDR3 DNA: TGTGCCAGCAGACTTTTCGGGGCGCCGGGGGCAGATACGCAGTATTTT
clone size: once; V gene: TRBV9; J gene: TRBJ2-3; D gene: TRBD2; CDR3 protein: CASSVAGGSLTDTQYF; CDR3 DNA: TGTGCCAGCAGCGTAGCTGGCGGGAGCCTCACAGATACGCAGTATTTT
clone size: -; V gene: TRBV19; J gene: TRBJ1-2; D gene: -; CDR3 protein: CASSGVTRTFNYGYTF; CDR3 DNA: TGTGCCAGTAGTGGGGTTACGCGTACCTTTAACTATGGCTACACCTTC
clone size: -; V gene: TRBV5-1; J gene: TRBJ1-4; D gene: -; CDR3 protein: CASSLVGATNEKLFF; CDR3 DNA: TGCGCCAGCAGCTTGGTGGGGGCAACTAATGAAAAACTGTTTTTT
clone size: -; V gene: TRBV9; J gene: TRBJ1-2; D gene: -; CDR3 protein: CASSPDTNYGYTF; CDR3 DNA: TGTGCCAGCAGCCCGGACACTAACTATGGCTACACCTTC
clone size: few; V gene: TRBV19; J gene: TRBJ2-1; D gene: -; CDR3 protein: CASSRGGGDRLYNEQFF; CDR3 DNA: TGTGCCAGTAGTAGGGGGGGAGGGGACAGGTTGTACAATGAGCAGTTCTTC
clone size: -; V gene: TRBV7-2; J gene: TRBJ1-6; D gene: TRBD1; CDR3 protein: CASSSGQGSGNSPLHF; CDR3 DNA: TGTGCCAGCAGCTCAGGACAGGGATCTGGAAATTCACCCCTCCACTTT
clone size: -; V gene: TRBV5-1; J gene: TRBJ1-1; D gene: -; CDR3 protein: CASSLAGLDGLNTEAFF; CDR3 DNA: TGCGCCAGCAGCTTGGCAGGATTGGACGGGTTGAACACTGAAGCTTTCTTT
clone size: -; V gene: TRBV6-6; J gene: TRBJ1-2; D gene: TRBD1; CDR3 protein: CASTPQGQGGFGYTF; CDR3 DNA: TGTGCCAGCACGCCCCAGGGACAGGGGGGCTTTGGCTACACCTTC
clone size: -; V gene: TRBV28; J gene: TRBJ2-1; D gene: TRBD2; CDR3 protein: CASSLWTGTSGSSSYNEQFF; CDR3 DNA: TGTGCCAGCAGTTTATGGACCGGGACTAGCGGTTCGAGCTCCTACAATGAGCAGTTCTTC
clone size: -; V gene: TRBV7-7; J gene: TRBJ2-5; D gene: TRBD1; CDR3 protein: CASSLGGTGAETQYF; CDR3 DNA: TGTGCTAGCAGCTTAGGGGGAACAGGGGCCGAGACCCAGTACTTC
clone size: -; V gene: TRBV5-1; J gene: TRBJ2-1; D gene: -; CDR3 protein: CASSNLYNEQFF; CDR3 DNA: TGCGCCAGCAGCAATCTCTACAATGAGCAGTTCTTC
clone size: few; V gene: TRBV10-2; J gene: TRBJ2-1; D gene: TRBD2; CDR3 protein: CASSPSGISYNEQFF; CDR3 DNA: TGCGCCAGCAGCCCTAGCGGAATCTCCTACAATGAGCAGTTCTTC
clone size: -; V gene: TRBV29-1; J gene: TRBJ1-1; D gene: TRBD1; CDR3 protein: CSAYTGASRNTEAFF; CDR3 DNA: TGCAGCGCTTACACAGGGGCCTCCAGGAACACTGAAGCTTTCTTT
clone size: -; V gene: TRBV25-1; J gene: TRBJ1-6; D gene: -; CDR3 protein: CASSGDRLSPLHF; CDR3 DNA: TGTGCCAGCAGTGGGGACCGCCTTTCACCCCTCCACTTT
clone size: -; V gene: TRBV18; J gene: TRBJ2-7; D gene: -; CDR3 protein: CASSPPRDDRSEYEQYF; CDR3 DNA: TGTGCCAGCTCACCACCTCGGGACGACAGGTCGGAATACGAGCAGTACTTC
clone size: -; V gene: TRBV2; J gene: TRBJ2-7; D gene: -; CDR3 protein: CASKTEIAGEQYF; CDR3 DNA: TGTGCCAGCAAGACAGAGATAGCCGGCGAGCAGTACTTC
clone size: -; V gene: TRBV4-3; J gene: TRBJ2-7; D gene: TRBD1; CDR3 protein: CASSRDRAGEQYF; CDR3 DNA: TGCGCCAGCAGCCGGGACAGGGCTGGGGAGCAGTACTTC
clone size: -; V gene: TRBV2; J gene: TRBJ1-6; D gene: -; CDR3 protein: CASKTGQSSYNSPLHF; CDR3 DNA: TGTGCCAGCAAGACAGGCCAGAGCTCCTATAATTCACCCCTCCACTTT
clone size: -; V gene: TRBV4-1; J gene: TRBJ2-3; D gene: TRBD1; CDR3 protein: CASSQDSTGGGTDTQYF; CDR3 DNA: TGCGCCAGCAGCCAAGATTCTACAGGGGGAGGCACAGATACGCAGTATTTT
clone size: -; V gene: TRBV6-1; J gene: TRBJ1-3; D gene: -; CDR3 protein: CASSEQPGTSGNTIYF; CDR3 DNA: TGTGCCAGCAGTGAACAGCCAGGGACCTCTGGAAACACCATATATTTT
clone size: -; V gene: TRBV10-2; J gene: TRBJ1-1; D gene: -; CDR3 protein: CASSESRIGTPPTEAFF; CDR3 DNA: TGCGCCAGCAGTGAGTCTAGGATAGGGACTCCGCCGACAGAAGCTTTCTTT
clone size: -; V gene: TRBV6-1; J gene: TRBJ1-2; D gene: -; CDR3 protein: CASSDPGSGYTF; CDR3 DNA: TGTGCCAGCAGTGATCCAGGGTCCGGCTACACCTTC
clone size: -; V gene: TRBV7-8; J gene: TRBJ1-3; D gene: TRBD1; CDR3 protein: CASSARDSPSGNTIYF; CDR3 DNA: TGTGCCAGCAGCGCCCGGGACAGCCCCTCTGGAAACACCATATATTTT
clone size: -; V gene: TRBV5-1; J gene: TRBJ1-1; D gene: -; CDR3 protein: CASLEGGGNTEAFF; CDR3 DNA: TGCGCCAGCCTAGAGGGTGGAGGGAACACTGAAGCTTTCTTT
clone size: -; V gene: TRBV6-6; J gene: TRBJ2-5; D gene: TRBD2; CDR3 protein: CASRMTGTSGETQYF; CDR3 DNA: TGTGCCAGCAGAATGACCGGGACTAGCGGGGAGACCCAGTACTTC